The entry below describes one TCR beta chain. The antigen is undetermined. The method was immunoSEQ multiplex PCR; TCRdb's version includes in-frame clones alone and lacks a portion of them. The sample comprises around 400,000 clones, approximately 92% of which are singletons, and 12% rests with the top ten. Noted treatment: some 20 received Ad26.COV2.S at low or high dose, single or two shots; about 5 received placebo; per-sample allocation not given. The samples were gathered on day 63 after the first injection of vaccine or placebo. An adult donor aged 18-55 years was enrolled in Boston. These data come from a study of Ad26.COV2.S vaccination and SARS-CoV-2 variants. Across the study: A COV1001 Ad26.COV2.S trial-arm participant provided the sample.

Study observations and caveats: The TCR breadth and depth analyses may have understated or missed part of the total T cell responses.

Trimming stripped 4 bases from V and 0 bases from J, with 14 bases between. The CDR3 is 16 amino acids. The germline V gene encodes CDR1 SGHRS and CDR2 YFSETQ. Source: peripheral blood, taken in a trial of Ad26.COV2.S vaccine versus placebo. V gene TRBV5-1 combines with J gene TRBJ2-1, with a possible D match to TRBD2 (6 bases). The source is a person aged 18-60 years who received the Ad26.COV2.S COVID-19 vaccine or a placebo. The CDR3 loop is CASSPQAGSSYNEQFF. Here the CDR3 DNA reads TGCGCCAGCAGCCCCCAAGCGGGTAGCTCCTACAATGAGCAGTTCTTC.